This T cell receptor beta chain was obtained from a study of monozygotic twins with inflammatory bowel disease. CDR3 length: 16 amino acids. The V gene's germline CDR1 is SGHDT and CDR2 YYEEEE. Following a re-call of the 5' RACE reads, TCRdb has one entry per CDR3 protein and lacks DNA. Here the sample table reports 120,000 to 150,000 distinct CDR3 sequences. Sequencing was performed on blood. The TCR was taken from a human donor with ulcerative colitis or Crohn's disease, or a healthy co-twin of an affected twin (not recorded which). V gene TRBV5-6 combines with J gene TRBJ2-2; TCRdb proposes TRBD2, but this gene call is untestable without DNA. CDR3 in amino acids: CASSRGGQGRPGELFF.